The 4 T cell receptor beta chains below come from one sample, sequenced in a study of lymphopenia after photon versus proton radiotherapy. TCRdb's table, derived via immunoSEQ multiplex PCR, lists solely in-frame clones and lacks some. Of about 20,000 clones detected, about 90% appear once; the ten largest clones hold less than 9.5%. The sample here was peripheral blood, taken from a patient treated with proton-based radiotherapy. The origin of the receptors is a woman between 70 and 85 years old with pancreatic cancer. Some clones in this sample may be carry-over from other donors' samples.

This chain links TRBV20-1 with TRBJ1-2; tentative D call: TRBD1 (5 bases). Between the trimmed V and J ends, which lost 7 bases and 8 bases, there was a span of 14 bases. Germline V gives CDR1 DFQATT, CDR2 SNEGSKA (reference sequence). This CDR3 is 11 amino acids long. CDR3 bases: TGCAGTGTTTGGGGCCTTAGGGGCTACACCTTC. Translated: CSVWGLRGYTF.

This chain uses TRBV30 with TRBJ2-3; TRBD2 agrees at 13 bases. The CDR3 extends over 15 amino acids. V was clipped by 4 bases and J by 5 bases; unmatched bases: 6. From germline, CDR1 is GTSNPN and CDR2 SVGIG (reference sequence). The CDR3 spells CAWIRTSGRRDTQYF. The CDR3, as DNA: TGTGCCTGGATCCGGACTAGCGGGAGACGAGATACGCAGTATTTT.

This clone is classed as medium-sized. The chain uses TRBV7-9 and TRBJ1-1; D is undetermined. The CDR3 is made up of 14 amino acids. The V and J ends lost 1 base and 4 bases respectively, with 10 bases between them. The germline CDR1 and CDR2 sequences are SEHNR and FQNEAQ (reference sequence). CDR3 nucleotides: TGTGCCAGCAGCTTAGGGGGTAGAGGCACTGAAGCTTTCTTT. This translates into CASSLGGRGTEAFF.

CDR3 loop: CASSPQGDNSPLHF. The CDR3 DNA reads as TGTGCCAGCTCACCACAAGGGGACAATTCACCCCTCCACTTT. The V call is TRBV18, the J call TRBJ1-6; TRBD1 is a possible D gene (5 bases). This CDR3 region has 14 residues. Trimming pared 1 base from V and 7 bases from J, leaving 8 bases between. Germline V gene data show CDR1 as KGHSH and CDR2 as LQKENI.